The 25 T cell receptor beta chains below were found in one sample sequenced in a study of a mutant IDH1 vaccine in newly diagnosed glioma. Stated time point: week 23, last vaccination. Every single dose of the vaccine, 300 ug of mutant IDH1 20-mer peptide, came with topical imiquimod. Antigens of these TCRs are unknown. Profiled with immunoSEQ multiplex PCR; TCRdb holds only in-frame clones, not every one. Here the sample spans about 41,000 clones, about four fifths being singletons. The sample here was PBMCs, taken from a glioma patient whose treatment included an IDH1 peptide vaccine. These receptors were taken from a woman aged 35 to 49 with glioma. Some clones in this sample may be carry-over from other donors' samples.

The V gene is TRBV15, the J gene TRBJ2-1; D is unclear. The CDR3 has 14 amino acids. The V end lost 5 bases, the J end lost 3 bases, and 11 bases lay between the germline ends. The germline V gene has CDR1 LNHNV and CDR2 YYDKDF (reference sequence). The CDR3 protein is CATSRASLYNEQFF. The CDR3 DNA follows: TGTGCCACCAGCCGGGCCTCGCTCTACAATGAGCAGTTCTTC.

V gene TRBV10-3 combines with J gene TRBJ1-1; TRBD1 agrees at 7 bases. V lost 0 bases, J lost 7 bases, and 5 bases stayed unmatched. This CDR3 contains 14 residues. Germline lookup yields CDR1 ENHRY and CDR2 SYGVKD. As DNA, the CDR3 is TGTGCCATCAGTGAGTCGAGGGGACAGAATGAAGCTTTCTTT. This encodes CAISESRGQNEAFF.

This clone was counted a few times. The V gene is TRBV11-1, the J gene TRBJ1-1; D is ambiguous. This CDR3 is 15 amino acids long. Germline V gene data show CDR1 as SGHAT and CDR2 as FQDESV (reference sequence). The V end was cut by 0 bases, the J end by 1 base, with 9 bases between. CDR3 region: CASSLARAGNTEAFF. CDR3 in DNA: TGTGCCAGCAGCTTAGCGAGGGCCGGGAACACTGAAGCTTTCTTT.

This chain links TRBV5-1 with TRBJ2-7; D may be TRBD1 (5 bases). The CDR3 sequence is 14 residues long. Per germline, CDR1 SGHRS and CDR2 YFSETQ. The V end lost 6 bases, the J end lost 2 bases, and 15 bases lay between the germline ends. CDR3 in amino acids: CASKADQGTYEQYF. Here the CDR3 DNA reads TGCGCCAGCAAAGCAGACCAGGGTACCTACGAGCAGTACTTC.

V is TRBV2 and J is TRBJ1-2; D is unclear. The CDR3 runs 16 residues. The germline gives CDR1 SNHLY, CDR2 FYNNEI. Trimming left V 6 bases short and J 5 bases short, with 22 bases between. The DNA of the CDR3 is TGTGCCAGCAGAAGGAGCGGGGTCTCGACCAATTATGGCTACACCTTC. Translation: CASRRSGVSTNYGYTF.

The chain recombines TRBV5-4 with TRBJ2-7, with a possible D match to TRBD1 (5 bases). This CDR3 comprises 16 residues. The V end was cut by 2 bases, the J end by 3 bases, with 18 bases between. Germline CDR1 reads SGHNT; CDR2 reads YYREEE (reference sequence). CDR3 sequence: CASSFGSGQGNYEQYF. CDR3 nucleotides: TGTGCCAGCAGCTTCGGTTCTGGGCAGGGAAACTACGAGCAGTACTTC.

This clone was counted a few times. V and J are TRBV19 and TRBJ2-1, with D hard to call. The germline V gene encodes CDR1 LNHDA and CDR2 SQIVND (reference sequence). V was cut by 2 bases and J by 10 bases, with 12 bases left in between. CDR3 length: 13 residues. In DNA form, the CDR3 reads TGTGCCAGTAGTATACGCGTCGACCTGGAGCAGTTCTTC. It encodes CASSIRVDLEQFF.

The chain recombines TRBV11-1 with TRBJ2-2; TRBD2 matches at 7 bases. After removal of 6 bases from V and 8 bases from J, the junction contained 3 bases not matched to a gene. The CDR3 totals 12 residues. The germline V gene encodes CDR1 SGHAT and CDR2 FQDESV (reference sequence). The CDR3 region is CASRAGRGELFF. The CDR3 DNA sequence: TGTGCCAGCAGGGCCGGGAGGGGGGAGCTGTTTTTT.

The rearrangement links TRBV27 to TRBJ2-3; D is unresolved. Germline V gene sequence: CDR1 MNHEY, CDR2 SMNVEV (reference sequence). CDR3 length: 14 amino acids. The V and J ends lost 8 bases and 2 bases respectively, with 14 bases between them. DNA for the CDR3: TGTGCCAGCGCACGCCGGTGGGACACAGATACGCAGTATTTT. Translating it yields CASARRWDTDTQYF.

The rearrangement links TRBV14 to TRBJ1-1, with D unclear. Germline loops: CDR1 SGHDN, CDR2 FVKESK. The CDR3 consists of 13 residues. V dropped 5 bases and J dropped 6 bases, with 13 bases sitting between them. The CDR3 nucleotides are TGTGCCAGCAGCTTTGGTGGCGCCGCTGAAGCTTTCTTT. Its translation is CASSFGGAAEAFF.

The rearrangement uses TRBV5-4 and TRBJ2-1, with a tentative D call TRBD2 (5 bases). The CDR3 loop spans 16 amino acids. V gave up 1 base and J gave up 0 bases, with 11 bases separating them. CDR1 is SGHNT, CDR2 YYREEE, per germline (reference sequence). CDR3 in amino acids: CASSLLAGPSYNEQFF. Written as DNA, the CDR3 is TGTGCCAGCAGCTTGCTGGCGGGCCCCTCCTACAATGAGCAGTTCTTC.

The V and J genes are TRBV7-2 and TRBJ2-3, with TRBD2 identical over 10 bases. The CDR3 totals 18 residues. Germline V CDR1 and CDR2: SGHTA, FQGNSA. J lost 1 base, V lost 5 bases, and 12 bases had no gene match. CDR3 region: CASSPTASGGLRTDTQYF. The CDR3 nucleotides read TGTGCCAGCAGCCCCACGGCTAGCGGGGGACTCCGCACAGATACGCAGTATTTT.

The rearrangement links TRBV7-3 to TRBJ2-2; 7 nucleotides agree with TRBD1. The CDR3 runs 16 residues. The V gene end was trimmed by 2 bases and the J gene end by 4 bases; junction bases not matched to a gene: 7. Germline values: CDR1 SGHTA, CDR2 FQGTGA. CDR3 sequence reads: CASSLGLAGGTGELFF. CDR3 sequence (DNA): TGTGCCAGCAGCTTAGGGCTAGCAGGGGGCACCGGGGAGCTGTTTTTT.

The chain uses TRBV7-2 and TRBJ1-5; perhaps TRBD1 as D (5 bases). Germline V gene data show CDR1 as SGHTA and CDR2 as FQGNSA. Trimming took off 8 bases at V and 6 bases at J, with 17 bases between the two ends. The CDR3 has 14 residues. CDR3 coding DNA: TGTGCCAGCGTAACGGGGCAGGCGGGTCAGCCCCAGCATTTT. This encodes CASVTGQAGQPQHF. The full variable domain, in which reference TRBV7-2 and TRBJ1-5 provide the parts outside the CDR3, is GAGVSQSPSNKVTEKGKDVELRCDPISGHTALYWYRQSLGQGLEFLIYFQGNSAPDKSGLPSDRFSAERTGGSVSTLTIQRTQQEDSAVYLCASVTGQAGQPQHFGDGTRLSIL.

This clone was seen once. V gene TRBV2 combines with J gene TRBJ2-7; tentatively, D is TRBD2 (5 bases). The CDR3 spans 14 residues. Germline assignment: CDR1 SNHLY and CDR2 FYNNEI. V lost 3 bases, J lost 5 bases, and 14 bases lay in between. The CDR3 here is CASSDPDWSNEQYF. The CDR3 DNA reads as TGTGCCAGCAGTGATCCGGACTGGAGCAACGAGCAGTACTTC. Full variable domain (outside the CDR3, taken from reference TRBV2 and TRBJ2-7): EPEVTQTPSHQVTQMGQEVILRCVPISNHLYFYWYRQILGQKVEFLVSFYNNEISEKSEIFDDQFSVERPDGSNFTLKIRSTKLEDSAMYFCASSDPDWSNEQYFGPGTRLTVT.

DNA of the CDR3: TGTGCCAGCAGCGTAAGCACACCCCGAGATGGGCAGTTCTTC. Translation gives CASSVSTPRDGQFF. The gene calls are TRBV9 and TRBJ2-1, with D hard to call. Germline lookup yields CDR1 SGDLS and CDR2 YYNGEE. V was shortened by 1 base and J by 12 bases, with 17 bases between the two germline ends. The CDR3 runs to 14 residues.

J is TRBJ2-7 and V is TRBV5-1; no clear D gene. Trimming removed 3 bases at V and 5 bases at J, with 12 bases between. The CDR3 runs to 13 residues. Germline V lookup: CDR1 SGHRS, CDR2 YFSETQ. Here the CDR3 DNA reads TGCGCCAGCAGCTCATCGACTTGGAACGAGCAGTACTTC. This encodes CASSSSTWNEQYF.

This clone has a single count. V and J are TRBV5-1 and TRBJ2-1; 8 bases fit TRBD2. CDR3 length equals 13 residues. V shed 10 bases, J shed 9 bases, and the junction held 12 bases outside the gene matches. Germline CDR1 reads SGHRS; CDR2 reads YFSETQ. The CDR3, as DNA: TGCGCCCCGGGGGTCGGGAGGGCCGCTGAGCAGTTCTTC. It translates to CAPGVGRAAEQFF.

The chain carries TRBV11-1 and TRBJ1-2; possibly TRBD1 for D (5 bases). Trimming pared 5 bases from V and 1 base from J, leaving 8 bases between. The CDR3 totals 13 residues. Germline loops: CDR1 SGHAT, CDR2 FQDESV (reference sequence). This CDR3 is CASSRQINYGYTF. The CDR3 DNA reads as TGTGCCAGCAGCCGACAGATTAACTATGGCTACACCTTC.

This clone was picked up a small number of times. Written as DNA, the CDR3 is TGCGCCAGCAGCTTGGGGGGGTGGGTTTCTGAAGCTTTCTTT. It yields the protein CASSLGGWVSEAFF. V usage is TRBV5-1 and J usage is TRBJ1-1, with D maybe TRBD1 (5 bases). The ends were cut back, 0 bases at V and 6 bases at J, with 12 bases in the middle. This CDR3 region has 14 residues. Germline V gene sequence: CDR1 SGHRS, CDR2 YFSETQ.

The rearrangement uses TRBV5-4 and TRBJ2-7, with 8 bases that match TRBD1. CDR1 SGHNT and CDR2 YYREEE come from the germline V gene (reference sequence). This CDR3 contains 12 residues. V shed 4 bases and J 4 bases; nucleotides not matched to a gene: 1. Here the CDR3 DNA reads TGTGCCAGCAGCGGGACAGGTTACGAGCAGTACTTC. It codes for CASSGTGYEQYF.

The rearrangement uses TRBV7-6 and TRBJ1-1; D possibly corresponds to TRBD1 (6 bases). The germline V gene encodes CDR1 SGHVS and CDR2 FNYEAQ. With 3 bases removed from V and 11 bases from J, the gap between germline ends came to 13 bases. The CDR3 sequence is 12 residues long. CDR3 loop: CASSFSGEGAFF. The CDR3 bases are TGTGCCAGCAGCTTCTCAGGGGAGGGGGCTTTCTTT.

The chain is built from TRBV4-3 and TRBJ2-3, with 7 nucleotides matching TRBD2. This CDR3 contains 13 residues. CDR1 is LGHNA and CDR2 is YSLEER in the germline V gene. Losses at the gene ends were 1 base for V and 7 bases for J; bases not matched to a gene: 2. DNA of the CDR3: TGCGCCAGCAGCCAAGGGCGGGGGAATACGCAGTATTTT. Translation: CASSQGRGNTQYF.

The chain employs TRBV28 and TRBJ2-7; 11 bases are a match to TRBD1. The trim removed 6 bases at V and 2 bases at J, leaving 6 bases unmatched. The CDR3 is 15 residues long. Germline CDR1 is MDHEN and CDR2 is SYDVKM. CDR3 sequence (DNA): TGTGCCAGCAGCCGTGGGACAGGGGGTACCTACGAGCAGTACTTC. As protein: CASSRGTGGTYEQYF.

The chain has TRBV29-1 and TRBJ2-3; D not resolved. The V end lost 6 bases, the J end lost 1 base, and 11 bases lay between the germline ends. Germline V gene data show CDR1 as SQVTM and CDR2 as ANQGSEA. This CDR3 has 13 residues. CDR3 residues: CSVRRVGTDTQYF. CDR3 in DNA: TGCAGCGTCCGTAGGGTGGGCACAGATACGCAGTATTTT.